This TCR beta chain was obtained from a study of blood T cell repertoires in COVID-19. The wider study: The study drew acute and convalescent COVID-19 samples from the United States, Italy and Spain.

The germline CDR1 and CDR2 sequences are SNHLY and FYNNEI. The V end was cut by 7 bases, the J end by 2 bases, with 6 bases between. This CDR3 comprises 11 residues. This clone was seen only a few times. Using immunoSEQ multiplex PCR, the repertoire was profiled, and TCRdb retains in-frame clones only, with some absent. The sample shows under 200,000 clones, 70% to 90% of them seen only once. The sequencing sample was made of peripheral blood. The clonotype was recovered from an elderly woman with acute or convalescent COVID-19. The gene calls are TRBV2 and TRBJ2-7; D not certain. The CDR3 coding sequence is TGTGCCAGCACGGTGGCCTACGAGCAGTACTTC. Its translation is CASTVAYEQYF.